This T cell receptor (beta chain) was observed in a study of identical twins. Donors were all healthy Caucasians. General observations from the study: Abundant beta clonotypes from cord blood bore fewer insertions; memory repertoires lacked this pattern.

Remarks on this clonotype: The antigen is unknown.

V gave up 3 bases and J gave up 0 bases, with 6 bases separating them. Germline assignment: CDR1 DFQATT and CDR2 SNEGSKA (reference sequence). The CDR3 covers 13 residues. One entry per CDR3 protein, called by TCRdb with MiXCR from the 5' RACE reads. The top ten clones hold roughly 7% of a sample with under 350,000 distinct CDR3 sequences, roughly 9% of them seen once. This sample also appeared in a second study, on yellow fever vaccine responses in identical twins.

Input material: CD8+ T cells sorted from blood. The rearrangement joins TRBV20-1 to TRBJ1-3; no definite D call. This receptor was obtained from a woman younger than 30 in good health. CDR3 coding DNA: TGCAGTGCTAGGGAACTCTCTGGAAACACCATATATTTT. It translates to CSARELSGNTIYF.